This T cell receptor beta chain comes out of a study of shared clonotypes between healthy human individuals. Study-wide points: The four-donor shared clonotypes exceeded non-shared clonotypes in generation probability, with non-shared ones scoring lower. For naive CD4 cells, roughly 4.6% of clonotypes were shared across a handful of donors.

Selected positively for CCR7 and CD45RO-negative, naive CD8 cells excluded terminally differentiated effector memory CD45RA+ cells. The donors were adults (healthy and HIV-negative) with no recent acute infections or vaccinations. Between the trimmed V and J ends, which lost 0 bases and 7 bases, there was a span of 18 bases. This CDR3 is built from 16 residues. Germline CDR1 and CDR2: MNHNS and SASEGT. Some clones are missing from TCRdb's copy, which holds only in-frame ones; the method was immunoSEQ multiplex PCR. This table has roughly 1,800,000 clones, about 95% appearing once. Details on this clone: Its specificity is not known.

The sample consisted of naive CD8+ T cells sorted from blood. The V and J genes are TRBV6-1 and TRBJ2-5, with D possibly being TRBD1 or TRBD2 (5 bases each). The TCR comes from a man between 18 and 29 years old in good health. For the CDR3, the DNA is TGTGCCAGCAGTGAAGCCGGTCACTCAGGGAGAGGGACCCAGTACTTC. This sequence encodes CASSEAGHSGRGTQYF.